The 7 T cell receptor beta chains presented below share a single source sample, sequenced in a study of blood T cells in healthy people across ages. The authors ran a second PCR of roughly 6 to 12 cycles using a sample-barcoded 5' primer and a J-beta primer mix. From the 5' RACE reads, TCRdb called clonotypes with MiXCR, one entry per CDR3 protein. Here the sample spans roughly 500,000 distinct CDR3 sequences, about 26% being singletons. The sequencing input was blood. All receptors come from a woman in her 70s in good health.

This clonotype was recorded a few times. This CDR3 is CASSRDGQGNQPQHF. The CDR3 bases are TGCGCCAGCAGCCGTGACGGACAGGGCAATCAGCCCCAGCATTTT. The chain recombines TRBV5-1 with TRBJ1-5; the match to TRBD1 covers 7 bases. CDR3 length: 15 residues. V was pared by 4 bases and J by 2 bases, with 6 bases of the junction left unmatched. Germline CDR1 SGHRS, CDR2 YFSETQ. The whole variable domain, filled in from reference TRBV5-1 and TRBJ1-5, reads KAGVTQTPRYLIKTRGQQVTLSCSPISGHRSVSWYQQTPGQGLQFLFEYFSETQRNKGNFPGRFSGRQFSNSRSEMNVSTLELGDSALYLCASSRDGQGNQPQHFGDGTRLSIL.

This clonotype was seen more than once but under ten times. V is TRBV5-1 and J is TRBJ1-1; no clear D gene. V shed 4 bases and J shed 1 base, with 11 bases lying between them. Germline CDR1 SGHRS, CDR2 YFSETQ. The CDR3 covers 14 residues. CDR3 sequence (DNA): TGCGCCAGCAGCACGGGGTTCGGGAACACTGAAGCTTTCTTT. Translation: CASSTGFGNTEAFF.

This clonotype came up a few times. The V gene is TRBV7-9, the J gene TRBJ2-6; D is undetermined. CDR3 length: 17 residues. The germline V gene encodes CDR1 SEHNR and CDR2 FQNEAQ (reference sequence). The V and J ends lost 4 bases and 4 bases respectively, with 17 bases between them. In DNA form, the CDR3 reads TGTGCCAGCAGCTACGACGGCTACTCGAGAGGGGCCAACGTCCTGACTTTC. Its translation: CASSYDGYSRGANVLTF.

This sequence joins TRBV27 and TRBJ1-4, with D unresolved. Trimming removed 3 bases from V and 8 bases from J, with 10 bases in between. The CDR3 length is 13 residues. Germline loops: CDR1 MNHEY, CDR2 SMNVEV (reference sequence). DNA of the CDR3: TGTGCCAGCAGTTTCCGCCCAGGAGAAAAACTGTTTTTT. This sequence encodes CASSFRPGEKLFF.

The chain recombines TRBV2 with TRBJ2-7; 12 bases line up with TRBD2. Per the germline V gene, CDR1 is SNHLY and CDR2 is FYNNEI. The CDR3 runs 14 residues. V was clipped by 10 bases and J by 5 bases; unmatched bases: 9. CDR3: CAILRLAGDNEQYV. DNA of the CDR3: TGTGCCATCCTTCGACTAGCGGGAGATAACGAGCAGTACGTC.

The rearrangement uses TRBV28 and TRBJ2-5; 7 bases are shared with TRBD1. Germline lookup yields CDR1 MDHEN and CDR2 SYDVKM. The J segment lost 5 bases and the V segment lost 3 bases, leaving 6 bases of the junction unmatched. CDR3 length equals 14 residues. CDR3 coding DNA: TGTGCCAGCAGTTTTGTAGGGGGCCTGGAGACCCAGTACTTC. This translates into CASSFVGGLETQYF.

In its sample, this clonotype was seen a few times. CDR3 loop: CASSPPNGGSTDEQFF. CDR3 nucleotide sequence: TGTGCCAGCAGCCCCCCCAATGGAGGTTCTACGGATGAGCAGTTCTTC. The V gene is TRBV4-2, the J gene TRBJ2-5, with a possible D match to TRBD2 (5 bases). The end of the DNA fits TRBJ2-1 better, so the J call may be wrong. CDR3 size: 16 residues. Germline assignment: CDR1 LGHNA and CDR2 YNFKEQ.